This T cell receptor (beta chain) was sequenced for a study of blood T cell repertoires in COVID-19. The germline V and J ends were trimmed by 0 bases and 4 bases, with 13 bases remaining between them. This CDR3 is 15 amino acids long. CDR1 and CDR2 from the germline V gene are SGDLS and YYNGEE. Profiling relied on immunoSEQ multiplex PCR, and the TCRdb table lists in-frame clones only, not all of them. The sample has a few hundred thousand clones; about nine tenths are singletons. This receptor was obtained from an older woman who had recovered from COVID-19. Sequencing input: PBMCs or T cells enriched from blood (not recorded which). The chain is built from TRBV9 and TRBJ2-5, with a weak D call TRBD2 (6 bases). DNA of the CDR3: TGTGCCAGCAGCGTAGCTTTGGGGGGAGGAGAGACCCAGTACTTC. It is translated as CASSVALGGGETQYF.